The 14 T cell receptor beta chains below were found in one sample sequenced in a study of T cell responses to AZD1222 COVID-19 vaccine (dated by TCRdb to the early 2020s). The intended sense of this specimen's time point label: baseline before first vaccination. The intended sense of this specimen's treatment or condition label: meningococcal conjugate vaccine given as trial control. Library preparation was by the immunoSEQ multiplex PCR assay. TCRdb provides this immuneACCESS table in a form limited to in-frame rearrangements. Some clones are lacking; in checked studies, under half of them reflect an unresolved V gene, and why the rest are absent is not known. The sample profile shows 150,000 to 200,000 clones; about 91% of them were found once. Of the sample, about 4.5% falls within the top ten clones. Sample: peripheral blood, taken on day 0 of MenACWY control vaccination. The receptors originated from an adult in good health.

This chain links TRBV30 with TRBJ2-3, with 9 bases that match TRBD1. The trim removed 8 bases at V and 6 bases at J, leaving 9 bases unmatched. CDR3 length equals 13 residues. Per the germline V gene, CDR1 is GTSNPN and CDR2 is SVGIG (reference sequence). The CDR3 region is CASRDRVVDTQYF. In DNA, the CDR3 is TGTGCCAGCCGGGACAGGGTGGTGGATACGCAGTATTTT.

The J gene is TRBJ1-2, the V gene TRBV10-3; 10 bases agree with TRBD1. Germline V gene sequence: CDR1 ENHRY, CDR2 SYGVKD. V shed 6 bases and J 6 bases; nucleotides not matched to a gene: 4. This CDR3 has 13 residues. The CDR3: CAIRVTGGHGYTF. CDR3 bases: TGTGCCATCAGGGTGACAGGGGGCCATGGCTACACCTTC.

The genes are TRBV7-3 and TRBJ1-6, with unresolved D. The CDR3 has 14 amino acids. V dropped 0 bases and J dropped 6 bases, with 6 bases sitting between them. The germline V gene encodes CDR1 SGHTA and CDR2 FQGTGA. This CDR3 reads CASSLTSVNSPLHF. CDR3 coding DNA: TGTGCCAGCAGCTTAACGTCGGTTAATTCACCCCTCCACTTT.

The chain links TRBV9 to TRBJ2-6; D remains unclear. Germline-derived CDR1 and CDR2 are SGDLS and YYNGEE. This CDR3 region has 15 residues. Trimming shortened V by 3 bases and J by 0 bases, and 7 bases separated the two germline ends. CDR3 DNA sequence: TGTGCCAGCAGCGGGCGCGTCTCTGGGGCCAACGTCCTGACTTTC. It specifies CASSGRVSGANVLTF.

The rearrangement links TRBV24-1 to TRBJ2-1; D gene unclear. Trimming left V 2 bases short and J 8 bases short, with 6 bases between. Germline V gives CDR1 KGHDR, CDR2 SFDVKD. This CDR3 comprises 12 residues. The CDR3 protein is CATSDSGDEQFF. The CDR3 nucleotides are TGTGCCACCAGTGATTCCGGCGATGAGCAGTTCTTC.

The rearrangement joins TRBV7-9 to TRBJ2-1; no reliable D call. The V and J ends lost 2 bases and 6 bases respectively, with 8 bases between them. There are 13 residues in the CDR3. The germline CDR1 and CDR2 sequences are SEHNR and FQNEAQ (reference sequence). The DNA of the CDR3 is TGTGCCAGCAGCTTACTTCAAGGCAATGAGCAGTTCTTC. The encoded protein is CASSLLQGNEQFF.

The genes are TRBV27 and TRBJ2-7; D not resolved. CDR1 MNHEY and CDR2 SMNVEV come from the germline V gene (reference sequence). The germline V and J ends were trimmed by 6 bases and 0 bases, with 15 bases remaining between them. The CDR3 runs to 15 residues. CDR3: CASSPDRFYSYEQYF. CDR3 nucleotide sequence: TGTGCCAGCAGCCCCGACCGATTTTACTCCTACGAGCAGTACTTC.

V and J are TRBV28 and TRBJ2-2, with 7 bases identical to TRBD1. The CDR3 totals 13 residues. J was trimmed by 4 bases and V by 8 bases; bases with no gene match: 4. Germline CDR1 and CDR2: MDHEN and SYDVKM. CDR3 protein: CASYNRGTGELFF. Here the CDR3 DNA reads TGTGCCAGCTATAACAGGGGCACCGGGGAGCTGTTTTTT. Filled out from reference TRBV28 and TRBJ2-2, the complete variable domain reads DVKVTQSSRYLVKRTGEKVFLECVQDMDHENMFWYRQDPGLGLRLIYFSYDVKMKEKGDIPEGYSVSREKKERFSLILESASTNQTSMYLCASYNRGTGELFFGEGSRLTVL.

Details on this clone: The identical CDR3 is also encoded by other nucleotide sequences in the sample. The V gene is TRBV9, the J gene TRBJ2-3; no definite D call. The CDR3 runs to 12 residues. Trimming took off 0 bases at V and 5 bases at J, with 4 bases between the two ends. Germline CDR1 is SGDLS and CDR2 is YYNGEE. This CDR3 is CASSVAGDTQYF. CDR3 DNA sequence: TGTGCCAGCAGCGTAGCTGGAGATACGCAGTATTTT.

The rearrangement links TRBV6-5 to TRBJ2-1, with no clear D. This CDR3 is built from 11 residues. Germline lookup yields CDR1 MNHEY and CDR2 SVGAGI. Trimming shortened V by 6 bases and J by 9 bases, and 9 bases separated the two germline ends. CDR3 in amino acids: CASRGSSEQFF. The CDR3 DNA reads as TGTGCCAGCAGGGGGTCCAGTGAGCAGTTCTTC.

The chain carries TRBV28 and TRBJ1-1; no firm D call. The CDR3 covers 15 residues. CDR1 is MDHEN and CDR2 is SYDVKM in the germline V gene. The V gene lost 3 bases and the J gene lost 0 bases, with 11 bases spanning the gap. The CDR3 sequence: CASSLVETVNTEAFF. The CDR3, as DNA: TGTGCCAGCAGTTTGGTGGAGACGGTGAACACTGAAGCTTTCTTT. The whole variable domain, filled in from reference TRBV28 and TRBJ1-1, reads DVKVTQSSRYLVKRTGEKVFLECVQDMDHENMFWYRQDPGLGLRLIYFSYDVKMKEKGDIPEGYSVSREKKERFSLILESASTNQTSMYLCASSLVETVNTEAFFGQGTRLTVV.

This chain uses TRBV14 with TRBJ1-3, with D tentatively TRBD1 (6 bases). CDR3 length: 17 residues. Looked up from germline, CDR1 is SGHDN and CDR2 is FVKESK. V was pared by 0 bases and J by 1 base, with 13 bases between. The CDR3 sequence is CASSQDLGQLSGNTIYF. The CDR3 DNA follows: TGTGCCAGCAGCCAAGATCTCGGACAGTTATCTGGAAACACCATATATTTT.

V gene TRBV7-9 combines with J gene TRBJ2-1, with TRBD2 matching over 8 bases. The germline V gene encodes CDR1 SEHNR and CDR2 FQNEAQ (reference sequence). The CDR3 length is 12 residues. The trim removed 3 bases at V and 8 bases at J, leaving 0 bases unmatched. For the CDR3, the DNA is TGTGCCAGCAGCTTGGGACTAGATGAGCAGTTCTTC. Translation gives CASSLGLDEQFF.

V and J are TRBV9 and TRBJ1-1; D remains ambiguous. V was trimmed by 1 base and J by 8 bases, leaving 12 bases between them. CDR3 length equals 13 residues. Germline V gives CDR1 SGDLS, CDR2 YYNGEE. The DNA of the CDR3 is TGTGCCAGCAGCGTATCAGCGGGAGCCGAAGCTTTCTTT. Its protein is CASSVSAGAEAFF.